This T cell receptor (beta chain) was sequenced in a study of CD8 T cells in Susac syndrome. Germline CDR1 DFQATT, CDR2 SNEGSKA (reference sequence). This CDR3 comprises 13 residues. About 0.5 to 1 ug RNA was reverse transcribed with random hexamers. TCRdb used MiXCR to reprocess the immunoSEQ multiplex PCR reads, holding one entry per CDR3 protein. This sample yields under 350,000 distinct CDR3 sequences, of which 92% are seen a single time; 0.065% belongs to the top ten. The sequence derives from a human donor with multiple sclerosis. J is TRBJ1-3 and V is TRBV20-1; tentatively, D is TRBD1 (6 bases). The sample was CD4+ T cells from PBMCs. In DNA form, the CDR3 reads TGCAGCGCACCGGGTGGGACAGGAAACACCATATATTTT. Its translation is CSAPGGTGNTIYF.